The 9 T cell receptor beta chains given below trace back to one sample, sequenced in a study of TIL therapy for anti-PD-1-resistant metastatic lung cancer. Sequencing used immunoSEQ v3. Sequencing was performed with immunoSEQ multiplex PCR; in TCRdb, only in-frame clones are kept and a portion is missing. The top ten hold 10% of the sample, which has roughly 11,000 clones, approximately 80% seen once. Time point specified: pre-treatment sample, taken before nivolumab and TIL therapy. The sequencing here drew on blood, taken at baseline. The receptors were sampled from a person aged 25 to 80 with non-small cell lung cancer.

This clone was seen once. This sequence joins TRBV5-1 and TRBJ2-7, with 8 nucleotides matching TRBD2. V shed 9 bases, J shed 5 bases, and the junction held 13 bases outside the gene matches. In germline, CDR1 is SGHRS, CDR2 YFSETQ. The CDR3 contains 14 residues. CDR3 sequence reads: CATSLSGSSHEQYF. The CDR3 DNA sequence: TGCGCCACCTCCCTGAGCGGGAGTTCCCACGAGCAGTACTTC.

The chain combines TRBV25-1 with TRBJ2-3; TRBD1 might be the D (5 bases). CDR1 and CDR2 from the germline V gene are MGHDK and SYGVNS. Trimming cost V 8 bases and J 2 bases, with 11 bases left between them. This CDR3 is built from 13 residues. CDR3 protein: CASLKQDTDTQYF. CDR3 nucleotide sequence: TGTGCCAGCTTAAAACAGGACACAGATACGCAGTATTTT.

The genes are TRBV7-2 and TRBJ1-4; D remains ambiguous. This CDR3 spans 12 amino acids. Germline V CDR1 and CDR2: SGHTA, FQGNSA. Trimming shortened V by 4 bases and J by 7 bases, and 7 bases separated the two germline ends. CDR3 in amino acids: CASSSDREKLFF. CDR3 sequence (DNA): TGTGCCAGCAGCTCGGACCGTGAAAAACTGTTTTTT.

The chain combines TRBV5-8 with TRBJ1-3, with TRBD1 as a possible D gene (6 bases). From germline, CDR1 is SGHTS and CDR2 YDEGEE. Trimming stripped 3 bases from V and 4 bases from J, with 14 bases between. There are 15 residues in the CDR3. CDR3 DNA sequence: TGTGCCAGCAGCTCAGGACAGCTCCTAGGAAACACCATATATTTT. Its translation: CASSSGQLLGNTIYF.

The CDR3 nucleotides read TGTGCCAGCAGCCCGTACAGGGGTTCCTCTGGAAACACCATATATTTT. It specifies CASSPYRGSSGNTIYF. J is TRBJ1-3 and V is TRBV7-5; the DNA was not compared with TRBD1, the D call given in the table. TRBV7-5 is marked as a pseudogene. This CDR3 spans 16 amino acids.

The chain's CDR3 is CASSLAGHNTEAFF. DNA of the CDR3: TGTGCCAGCAGCCTAGCAGGGCATAACACTGAAGCTTTCTTT. The chain carries TRBV11-2 and TRBJ1-1, with a tentative D call TRBD1 (5 bases). Trimming removed 5 bases at V and 2 bases at J, with 12 bases between. The CDR3 length is 14 residues. From germline, CDR1 is SGHAT and CDR2 FQNNGV.

The chain links TRBV6-5 to TRBJ2-7; D remains unclear. V was shortened by 6 bases and J by 3 bases, with 9 bases between the two germline ends. CDR3 length equals 12 residues. The V gene's germline CDR1 is MNHEY and CDR2 SVGAGI. CDR3 DNA: TGTGCCAGCAGGGACGGATACTACGAGCAGTACTTC. This sequence encodes CASRDGYYEQYF.

This chain connects TRBV5-1 to TRBJ2-3; D unclear. Trimming took off 0 bases at V and 7 bases at J, with 3 bases between the two ends. This CDR3 contains 11 residues. Germline values: CDR1 SGHRS, CDR2 YFSETQ. The CDR3 nucleotides read TGCGCCAGCAGCTTGGAATATACGCAGTATTTT. Amino acids: CASSLEYTQYF.

The rearrangement uses TRBV27 and TRBJ2-7, with D possibly being TRBD2 (6 bases). V shed 3 bases and J shed 7 bases, with 16 bases lying between them. The CDR3 totals 14 residues. Germline V gene data show CDR1 as MNHEY and CDR2 as SMNVEV (reference sequence). CDR3 loop: CASSFLAHREEQYF. CDR3 nucleotide sequence: TGTGCCAGCAGTTTCCTTGCCCACCGGGAGGAGCAGTACTTC.